Listed below are T cell receptor beta chains from one sample, sequenced in a study of T-cell memory formation after mild COVID-19. TCRdb passed the 5' RACE reads through MiXCR, listing each CDR3 protein once. The sample lists around 260,000 distinct CDR3 sequences, roughly 17% occurring once. The sequenced sample was PBMCs or a T cell subset sorted from them (not recorded which). These receptors originate from a man between 18 and 29 years old who had mild COVID-19 (a few samples of this study predate the infection). Cell type and time point are not known. Both conserved end residues are part of each CDR3. A D gene is named only where the DNA matches it firmly. Clone size is stated in some rows and not others, as once, few, many or a class when expanded.

d_call: TRBD1; j_call: TRBJ2-3; clone_size: NA; cdr3_length: 16; v_call: TRBV7-2; cdr3_nt: TGTGCCAGCAGCCCCCCCCCAGGACAGGACACAGATACGCAGTATTTT; cdr3_aa: CASSPPPGQDTDTQYF
d_call: TRBD1; j_call: TRBJ2-7; clone_size: NA; cdr3_length: 15; v_call: TRBV4-2; cdr3_nt: TGTGCCAGCAGCCTGCCGGGACAGGGTATCGGCGAGCAATACTTC; cdr3_aa: CASSLPGQGIGEQYF
d_call: TRBD1; j_call: TRBJ2-1; clone_size: NA; cdr3_length: 19; v_call: TRBV5-1; cdr3_nt: TGCGCCAGCAGCTTCGTCACCGAACCGGGACAGGGGTCCTACAATGAGCAGTTCTTC; cdr3_aa: CASSFVTEPGQGSYNEQFF
d_call: NA; j_call: TRBJ2-3; clone_size: few; cdr3_length: 13; v_call: TRBV5-1; cdr3_nt: TGCGCCAGCAGCCCGGCCCGTACAGATACGCAGTATTTT; cdr3_aa: CASSPARTDTQYF
d_call: NA; j_call: TRBJ1-1; clone_size: NA; cdr3_length: 24; v_call: TRBV7-9; cdr3_nt: NA; cdr3_aa: CASSLGQGPDPRTLKLSLDKEAFF
d_call: TRBD1; j_call: TRBJ1-3; clone_size: NA; cdr3_length: 16; v_call: TRBV20-1; cdr3_nt: TGCAGTGCTAGCAGACCCGGGACAGGGGTCGGAAACACCATATATTTT; cdr3_aa: CSASRPGTGVGNTIYF
d_call: NA; j_call: TRBJ2-5; clone_size: few; cdr3_length: 13; v_call: TRBV5-1; cdr3_nt: TGCGCCAGCAGCTTGTGGTTGGAAGAGACCCAGTACTTC; cdr3_aa: CASSLWLEETQYF
d_call: TRBD1; j_call: TRBJ1-5; clone_size: few; cdr3_length: 15; v_call: TRBV7-2; cdr3_nt: TGTGCCAGCAGCCCGGGACAGGGGAGTTGGCAGCCCCAGCATTTT; cdr3_aa: CASSPGQGSWQPQHF
d_call: NA; j_call: TRBJ1-2; clone_size: few; cdr3_length: 13; v_call: TRBV6-5; cdr3_nt: TGTGCCAGCAGTTCGTGGGGGGCGGATGGCTACACCTTC; cdr3_aa: CASSSWGADGYTF
d_call: NA; j_call: TRBJ2-3; clone_size: few; cdr3_length: 14; v_call: TRBV19; cdr3_nt: TGTGCCAGTAGTCTCCAGGCGCACACAGATACGCAGTATTTT; cdr3_aa: CASSLQAHTDTQYF
d_call: TRBD1; j_call: TRBJ1-1; clone_size: NA; cdr3_length: 13; v_call: TRBV4-1; cdr3_nt: TGCGCCAGCAGCCAAGGACAGGGTTTGATTGCTTTCTTT; cdr3_aa: CASSQGQGLIAFF
d_call: TRBD1; j_call: TRBJ2-3; clone_size: few; cdr3_length: 16; v_call: TRBV6-6; cdr3_nt: TGTGCCAGCAGTTCTCCCAAGGACAGGGAAGATGATACGCAGTATTTT; cdr3_aa: CASSSPKDREDDTQYF
d_call: TRBD1; j_call: TRBJ1-1; clone_size: NA; cdr3_length: 13; v_call: TRBV6-5; cdr3_nt: TGTGCCAGCTCACAGGGGGCAGGCGCTGAAGCTTTCTTT; cdr3_aa: CASSQGAGAEAFF
d_call: TRBD1; j_call: TRBJ1-2; clone_size: NA; cdr3_length: 14; v_call: TRBV27; cdr3_nt: TGTGCCAGCAGTTCGGCAGGGGGCGCGGATGGCTACACCTTC; cdr3_aa: CASSSAGGADGYTF
d_call: NA; j_call: TRBJ1-2; clone_size: NA; cdr3_length: 14; v_call: TRBV27; cdr3_nt: TGTGCCAGCAGTTATACCGGGGGGGCGCGGGGCTACACCTTC; cdr3_aa: CASSYTGGARGYTF
d_call: NA; j_call: TRBJ1-2; clone_size: few; cdr3_length: 19; v_call: TRBV12-3/TRBV12-4; cdr3_nt: TGTGCCAGCAGTTTCTCAGCTCCGGGGGCTGACGGGGGTTTTAATGGCTACACCTTC; cdr3_aa: CASSFSAPGADGGFNGYTF
d_call: NA; j_call: TRBJ2-7; clone_size: NA; cdr3_length: 13; v_call: TRBV5-4; cdr3_nt: TGTGCCAGCAGCTCGGGACGCGCGTGGGAGCAGTACTTC; cdr3_aa: CASSSGRAWEQYF
d_call: NA; j_call: TRBJ2-1; clone_size: many; cdr3_length: 15; v_call: TRBV4-2; cdr3_nt: TGTGCCAGCAGCCCCTTTGCTAGCCGGGACAATGAGCAGTTCTTC; cdr3_aa: CASSPFASRDNEQFF
d_call: NA; j_call: TRBJ1-1; clone_size: NA; cdr3_length: 13; v_call: TRBV18; cdr3_nt: TGTGCCAGCTCACCCGACGGGGCTACTGAAGCTTTCTTT; cdr3_aa: CASSPDGATEAFF
d_call: NA; j_call: TRBJ1-5; clone_size: few; cdr3_length: 12; v_call: TRBV24-1; cdr3_nt: TGTGCCACCAGTGATTCCACCGGGGTCCAGCATTTT; cdr3_aa: CATSDSTGVQHF
d_call: TRBD2; j_call: TRBJ2-5; clone_size: NA; cdr3_length: 17; v_call: TRBV3-1; cdr3_nt: TGTGCCAGCAGTCCAGGGGTAGCGGGGGGGGTTGGAGAGACCCAGTACTTC; cdr3_aa: CASSPGVAGGVGETQYF
d_call: TRBD2; j_call: TRBJ2-7; clone_size: NA; cdr3_length: 16; v_call: TRBV9; cdr3_nt: TGTGCCAGCAGCGTATCGAGTGCGGGGGGGGCCTACGAGCAGTACTTC; cdr3_aa: CASSVSSAGGAYEQYF
d_call: NA; j_call: TRBJ2-2; clone_size: NA; cdr3_length: 15; v_call: TRBV7-2; cdr3_nt: TGTGCCAGCAGACCAGCCCCCGTGGACACCGGGGAGCTGTTTTTT; cdr3_aa: CASRPAPVDTGELFF
d_call: NA; j_call: TRBJ1-6; clone_size: NA; cdr3_length: 17; v_call: TRBV6-1; cdr3_nt: TGTGCCAGCGGTTTGGGGCCCATCCGGACGGTGAATTCACCCCTCCACTTT; cdr3_aa: CASGLGPIRTVNSPLHF
d_call: NA; j_call: TRBJ2-3; clone_size: NA; cdr3_length: 18; v_call: TRBV11-2; cdr3_nt: TGTGCCAGCAGCTTAGAGTGGCCCCAGGCTAATCGCACAGATACGCAGTATTTT; cdr3_aa: CASSLEWPQANRTDTQYF
d_call: NA; j_call: TRBJ2-2; clone_size: NA; cdr3_length: 14; v_call: TRBV11-2; cdr3_nt: TGTGCCAGCAGCTTCTTAGGTCACACCGGGGAGCTGTTTTTT; cdr3_aa: CASSFLGHTGELFF
d_call: TRBD1; j_call: TRBJ1-1; clone_size: NA; cdr3_length: 14; v_call: TRBV4-3; cdr3_nt: TGCGCCAGCAGCCTCATGGGACAGGGGGCTGAAGCTTTCTTT; cdr3_aa: CASSLMGQGAEAFF
d_call: TRBD2; j_call: TRBJ2-3; clone_size: many; cdr3_length: 13; v_call: TRBV12-3/TRBV12-4; cdr3_nt: TGTGTCAACGAGCGGGGGCCAGCAGATACGCAGTATTTT; cdr3_aa: CVNERGPADTQYF
d_call: NA; j_call: TRBJ1-2; clone_size: NA; cdr3_length: 15; v_call: TRBV4-3; cdr3_nt: TGCGCCAGCAGCCAAGGGTGGAAGGCTAACTATGGCTACACCTTC; cdr3_aa: CASSQGWKANYGYTF
d_call: TRBD2; j_call: TRBJ2-3; clone_size: few; cdr3_length: 16; v_call: TRBV4-3; cdr3_nt: TGCGCCAGCAGCCAAGGCAAAGCGGGGGGCGCAGATACGCAGTATTTT; cdr3_aa: CASSQGKAGGADTQYF
d_call: TRBD2; j_call: TRBJ2-3; clone_size: once; cdr3_length: 17; v_call: TRBV6-5; cdr3_nt: TGTGCCAGCAGGCGTCATTTAGCGGGGGGGGGCACAGATACGCAGTATTTT; cdr3_aa: CASRRHLAGGGTDTQYF
d_call: NA; j_call: TRBJ1-5; clone_size: many; cdr3_length: 12; v_call: TRBV2; cdr3_nt: TGTGCCAGCAGAGGAACCGGGCAGCCCCAGCATTTT; cdr3_aa: CASRGTGQPQHF
d_call: NA; j_call: TRBJ1-1; clone_size: few; cdr3_length: 13; v_call: TRBV10-3; cdr3_nt: TGTGCCATCAGCCTCACGTCCCCCACTGAAGCTTTCTTT; cdr3_aa: CAISLTSPTEAFF
d_call: NA; j_call: TRBJ1-2; clone_size: NA; cdr3_length: 15; v_call: TRBV10-3; cdr3_nt: TGTGCCATCAGTGCCCAGGGTGGCGCGAACTATGGCTACACCTTC; cdr3_aa: CAISAQGGANYGYTF
d_call: NA; j_call: TRBJ1-1; clone_size: NA; cdr3_length: 13; v_call: TRBV24-1; cdr3_nt: TGTGCCACCAGTGCACAGGTGGACACTGAAGCTTTCTTT; cdr3_aa: CATSAQVDTEAFF
d_call: NA; j_call: TRBJ1-2; clone_size: few; cdr3_length: 12; v_call: TRBV9; cdr3_nt: TGTGCCAGCAGCGTAGCTACGATGGGCTACACCTTC; cdr3_aa: CASSVATMGYTF
d_call: NA; j_call: TRBJ2-2; clone_size: many; cdr3_length: 12; v_call: TRBV6-5; cdr3_nt: TGTGCCAGCCGAGGGCCAACCGGGGAGCTGTTTTTT; cdr3_aa: CASRGPTGELFF
d_call: NA; j_call: TRBJ2-2; clone_size: few; cdr3_length: 15; v_call: TRBV5-1; cdr3_nt: TGCGCCAGCACCGCCGGGGTTTTTGATACCGGGGAGCTGTTTTTT; cdr3_aa: CASTAGVFDTGELFF
d_call: NA; j_call: TRBJ1-1; clone_size: NA; cdr3_length: 12; v_call: TRBV20-1; cdr3_nt: TGCAGGGTAGCTTGGGGGCTGACTGAAGCTTTCTTT; cdr3_aa: CRVAWGLTEAFF
d_call: NA; j_call: TRBJ1-4; clone_size: few; cdr3_length: 15; v_call: TRBV21-1; cdr3_nt: TGTGCCAGCAGCATTTACACGGATCCCTGTGAAAAACTGTTTTTT; cdr3_aa: CASSIYTDPCEKLFF
d_call: NA; j_call: TRBJ2-2; clone_size: NA; cdr3_length: 13; v_call: TRBV7-6; cdr3_nt: TGTGCCAGCAGCCTCGTGGCCGTCGGGGAGCTGTTTTTT; cdr3_aa: CASSLVAVGELFF
d_call: NA; j_call: TRBJ2-1; clone_size: many; cdr3_length: 13; v_call: TRBV4-1; cdr3_nt: TGCGCCAGCAGCCAAAGTTGGATCGATGAGCAGTTCTTC; cdr3_aa: CASSQSWIDEQFF
d_call: TRBD1; j_call: TRBJ2-6; clone_size: few; cdr3_length: 18; v_call: TRBV9; cdr3_nt: TGTGCCAGCAGCGTCCACAGGGGTCGGGGCTCTGGGGCCAACGTCCTGACTTTC; cdr3_aa: CASSVHRGRGSGANVLTF
d_call: NA; j_call: TRBJ2-5; clone_size: NA; cdr3_length: 13; v_call: TRBV19; cdr3_nt: TGTGCCAGTAGTGAAGTATTCAAAGAGACCCAGTACTTC; cdr3_aa: CASSEVFKETQYF
d_call: NA; j_call: TRBJ2-2; clone_size: few; cdr3_length: 16; v_call: TRBV5-5; cdr3_nt: TGTGCCAGCAGCTTAGACCCACACTATCGAGCCGGGGAGCTGTTTTTT; cdr3_aa: CASSLDPHYRAGELFF
d_call: NA; j_call: TRBJ2-1; clone_size: few; cdr3_length: 14; v_call: TRBV12-3/TRBV12-4; cdr3_nt: TGTGCCAGCAGAGGGCGGGACAATCACAATGAGCAGTTCTTC; cdr3_aa: CASRGRDNHNEQFF
d_call: NA; j_call: TRBJ1-4; clone_size: NA; cdr3_length: 14; v_call: TRBV15; cdr3_nt: TGTGCCACCAGCAGAGTCAGGGTTAATGAAAAACTGTTTTTT; cdr3_aa: CATSRVRVNEKLFF
d_call: TRBD2; j_call: TRBJ2-3; clone_size: NA; cdr3_length: 16; v_call: TRBV14; cdr3_nt: TGTGCCAGCAGCCCCTATAGCGGGGCTAGCACAGATACGCAGTATTTT; cdr3_aa: CASSPYSGASTDTQYF
d_call: NA; j_call: TRBJ2-7; clone_size: many; cdr3_length: 14; v_call: TRBV27; cdr3_nt: TGTGCCAGCAGCTTGGGCCAAAGCTCCTACGAGCAGTACTTC; cdr3_aa: CASSLGQSSYEQYF
d_call: NA; j_call: TRBJ1-2; clone_size: NA; cdr3_length: 13; v_call: TRBV19; cdr3_nt: TGTGCCAGTAGTATCGACAGCCGTTTCGGCTACACCTTC; cdr3_aa: CASSIDSRFGYTF